These 16 T cell receptor beta chains originate from one sample sequenced in a study of T-cell memory formation after mild COVID-19. TCRdb processed the 5' RACE reads anew with MiXCR; each CDR3 protein has one entry. The data show 250,000 to 300,000 distinct CDR3 sequences, under 20% seen once. The material sequenced was PBMCs or a T cell subset sorted from them (not recorded which). These receptors were collected from a young man who had mild COVID-19 (a few samples of this study predate the infection). Cell type and time point are not known.

The V call is TRBV7-7, the J call TRBJ2-7, with D possibly being TRBD2 (5 bases). The CDR3 contains 17 residues. Germline assignment: CDR1 SSHAT and CDR2 FNYEAQ (reference sequence). Written as DNA, the CDR3 is TGTGCTAGCAGCTTAGCTACCAGGAGGTGGGACTCCTACGAGCAGTACGTC. As protein: CASSLATRRWDSYEQYV.

The chain couples TRBV5-1 to TRBJ1-1; a possible D gene is TRBD1 (5 bases). CDR1 and CDR2 from the germline V gene are SGHRS and YFSETQ. The CDR3 totals 16 residues. V gave up 1 base and J gave up 4 bases, with 17 bases separating them. The CDR3 DNA follows: TGCGCCAGCAGCTTGAACGGGGGTTTCCAGGGCACTGAAGCTTTCTTT. Translating it yields CASSLNGGFQGTEAFF.

The chain couples TRBV4-3 to TRBJ2-1; no definite D call. The CDR3 sequence is 16 residues long. Trimming shortened V by 0 bases and J by 6 bases, and 15 bases separated the two germline ends. Germline V lookup: CDR1 LGHNA, CDR2 YSLEER. Here the CDR3 reads CASSQDYPGPPNEQFF. The CDR3, as DNA: TGCGCCAGCAGCCAAGATTATCCTGGACCCCCCAATGAGCAGTTCTTC.

This clonotype was seen only a few times. The chain employs TRBV14 and TRBJ1-1, with D uncertain. The CDR3 is 16 amino acids. V was trimmed by 6 bases and J by 0 bases, leaving 17 bases between them. Germline CDR1 SGHDN, CDR2 FVKESK. The CDR3 spells CASRQFPGRMNTEAFF. The CDR3 DNA sequence: TGTGCCAGCAGACAATTCCCGGGCCGTATGAACACTGAAGCTTTCTTT. The full variable domain, completed using reference TRBV14 and TRBJ1-1, is EAGVTQFPSHSVIEKGQTVTLRCDPISGHDNLYWYRRVMGKEIKFLLHFVKESKQDESGMPNNRFLAERTGGTYSTLKVQPAELEDSGVYFCASRQFPGRMNTEAFFGQGTRLTVV.

The rearrangement uses TRBV6-1 and TRBJ2-7; D unresolved. Germline V gene data show CDR1 as MNHNS and CDR2 as SASEGT. The CDR3 spans 15 residues. V was trimmed by 3 bases and J by 0 bases, leaving 12 bases between them. The CDR3 bases are TGTGCCAGCAGTGACGAGATTGTTAGCTCCTACGAGCAGTACGTC. It specifies CASSDEIVSSYEQYV.

The V gene is TRBV4-1, the J gene TRBJ1-1, with 8 bases matching TRBD1. The CDR3 sequence is 15 residues long. V lost 4 bases to trimming and J lost 0 bases; unmatched junction nucleotides: 4. Germline CDR1 is MGHRA and CDR2 is YSYEKL. The CDR3: CASSLYRGMNTEAFF. CDR3 coding DNA: TGCGCCAGCAGCCTTTACAGGGGGATGAACACTGAAGCTTTCTTT.

V gene TRBV12-3 or TRBV12-4 combines with J gene TRBJ1-4; TRBD1 is a possible D gene (5 bases). CDR3 length: 13 residues. Trimming cost V 6 bases and J 8 bases, with 13 bases left between them. CDR3 sequence: CASRGLLGEKLFF. DNA of the CDR3: TGTGCCAGCAGGGGGCTCCTTGGCGAAAAACTGTTTTTT.

This sequence joins TRBV7-2 and TRBJ1-2; D call uncertain. The CDR3 sequence is 13 residues long. Germline values: CDR1 SGHTA, CDR2 FQGNSA. V shed 6 bases and J shed 7 bases, with 15 bases lying between them. The CDR3 here is CASSPTPGPGYTF. The DNA of the CDR3 is TGTGCCAGCAGTCCCACCCCGGGTCCTGGCTACACCTTC.

This clonotype was observed once. This chain links TRBV2 with TRBJ2-5, with 9 bases fitting TRBD2. V was pared by 8 bases and J by 5 bases, with 12 bases of the junction left unmatched. The germline CDR1 and CDR2 sequences are SNHLY and FYNNEI. This CDR3 is 15 amino acids long. The CDR3 loop is CASAPGLASRETQYF. In nucleotides, the CDR3 is TGTGCCAGCGCACCGGGACTAGCCTCTCGGGAGACCCAGTACTTC.

This clonotype was seen a few times. The chain couples TRBV4-2 to TRBJ2-7; D is ambiguous. Trimming stripped 0 bases from V and 1 base from J, with 19 bases between. Germline V gene data show CDR1 as LGHNA and CDR2 as YNFKEQ. This CDR3 is 18 amino acids long. CDR3 coding DNA: TGTGCCAGCAGCCAAGATACTCCGGGTCTTTATCTTTCCTACGAGCAGTACTTC. Its translation is CASSQDTPGLYLSYEQYF.

A few counts support this clonotype. CDR3 region: CASSIDPGLGPQHF. The DNA for the CDR3 is TGTGCCAGTAGTATAGATCCCGGATTGGGGCCCCAGCATTTT. The V and J genes are TRBV19 and TRBJ1-5; D remains unclear. Per the germline V gene, CDR1 is LNHDA and CDR2 is SQIVND (reference sequence). This CDR3 is 14 amino acids long. V was shortened by 0 bases and J by 9 bases, with 12 bases between the two germline ends.

V is TRBV30 and J is TRBJ2-3; 13 bases are a match to TRBD2. The CDR3 contains 15 residues. CDR1 GTSNPN and CDR2 SVGIG come from the germline V gene (reference sequence). The V and J ends lost 2 bases and 3 bases, in that order; junction bases with no gene match: 2. The CDR3 region has the DNA TGTGCCTGGAGTAGACTAGCGGGGGGTACAGATACGCAGTATTTT. This gives the protein CAWSRLAGGTDTQYF.

Only a few counts were recorded for this clonotype. The chain links TRBV5-1 to TRBJ1-6; D not certain. CDR1 and CDR2 from the germline V gene are SGHRS and YFSETQ. This CDR3 has 12 residues. Trimming pared 6 bases from V and 8 bases from J, leaving 9 bases between. CDR3 sequence (DNA): TGCGCCAGCAACGACGGGGATTCACCCCTCCACTTT. It codes for CASNDGDSPLHF.

This clonotype was found a few times. The V gene is TRBV12-3 or TRBV12-4, the J gene TRBJ2-5; D is possibly TRBD2 (7 bases). With 0 bases removed from V and 5 bases from J, the gap between germline ends came to 19 bases. This CDR3 region has 17 residues. The CDR3 sequence is CASSLALSGGLGETQYF. CDR3 DNA: TGTGCCAGCAGTTTAGCGCTTTCGGGGGGCTTGGGTGAGACCCAGTACTTC.

This clonotype has a handful of counts. The chain recombines TRBV20-1 with TRBJ2-3, with TRBD2 matching over 10 bases. The length of the CDR3 is 17 residues. Germline V lookup: CDR1 DFQATT, CDR2 SNEGSKA (reference sequence). With 0 bases clipped from V and 4 bases from J, the junction kept 10 bases outside the gene matches. CDR3 sequence reads: CSARDQGLASEADTQYF. The CDR3 DNA is TGCAGTGCTAGAGATCAGGGACTAGCGTCCGAAGCAGATACGCAGTATTTT.

The gene calls are TRBV7-9 and TRBJ2-2, with 7 bases fitting TRBD1. There are 17 residues in the CDR3. Germline lookup yields CDR1 SEHNR and CDR2 FQNEAQ (reference sequence). The ends lost 0 bases at V and 0 bases at J; junction bases unmatched: 4. This CDR3 reads CASSLAGTATNTGELFF. CDR3 DNA sequence: TGTGCCAGCAGCTTAGCCGGGACAGCTACGAACACCGGGGAGCTGTTTTTT.